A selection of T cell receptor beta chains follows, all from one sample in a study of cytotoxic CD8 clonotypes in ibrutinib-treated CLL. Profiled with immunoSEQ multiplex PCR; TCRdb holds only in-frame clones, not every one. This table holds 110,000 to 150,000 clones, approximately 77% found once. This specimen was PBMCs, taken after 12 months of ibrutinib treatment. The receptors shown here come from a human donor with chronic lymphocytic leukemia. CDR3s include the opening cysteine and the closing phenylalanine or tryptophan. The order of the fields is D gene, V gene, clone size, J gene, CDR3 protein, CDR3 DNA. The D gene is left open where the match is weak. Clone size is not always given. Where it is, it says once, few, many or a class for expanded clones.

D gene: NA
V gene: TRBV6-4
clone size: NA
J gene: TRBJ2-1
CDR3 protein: CASRGDVYNEQFF
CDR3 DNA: TGTGCCAGCAGGGGTGACGTTTACAATGAGCAGTTCTTC

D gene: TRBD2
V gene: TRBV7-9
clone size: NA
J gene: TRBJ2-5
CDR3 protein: CASSSTSGVEYF
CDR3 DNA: TGTGCCAGCAGCTCCACTAGCGGGGTCGAGTACTTC

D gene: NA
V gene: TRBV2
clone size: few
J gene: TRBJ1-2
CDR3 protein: CASSETDYGYTF
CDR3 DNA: TGTGCCAGCAGTGAAACGGACTATGGCTACACCTTC

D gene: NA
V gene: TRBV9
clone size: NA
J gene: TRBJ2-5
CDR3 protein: CASSVDGTGRGETQYF
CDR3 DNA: TGTGCCAGCAGCGTAGATGGTACAGGGAGGGGAGAGACCCAGTACTTC

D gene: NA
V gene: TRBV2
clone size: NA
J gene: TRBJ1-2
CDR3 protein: CASRRGWNYGYTF
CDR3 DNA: TGTGCCAGCAGACGGGGGTGGAACTATGGCTACACCTTC

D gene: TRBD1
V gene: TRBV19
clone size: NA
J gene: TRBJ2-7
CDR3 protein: CASTPTGVSYEQYF
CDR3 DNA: TGTGCCAGTACACCGACAGGGGTCTCCTACGAGCAGTACTTC

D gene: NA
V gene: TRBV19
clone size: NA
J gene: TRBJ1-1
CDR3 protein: CASSAQQVLNTEAFF
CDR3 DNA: TGTGCCAGTAGTGCACAACAGGTTTTGAACACTGAAGCTTTCTTT

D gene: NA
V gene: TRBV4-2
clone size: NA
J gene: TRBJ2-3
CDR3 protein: CASSQAPKTATKADTQYF
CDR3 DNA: TGTGCCAGCAGCCAAGCCCCTAAGACAGCCACAAAAGCAGATACGCAGTATTTT

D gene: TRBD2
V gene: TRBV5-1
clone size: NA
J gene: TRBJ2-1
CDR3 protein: CASSSGGSSYNEQFF
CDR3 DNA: TGCGCCAGCAGCAGCGGGGGCAGCTCCTACAATGAGCAGTTCTTC

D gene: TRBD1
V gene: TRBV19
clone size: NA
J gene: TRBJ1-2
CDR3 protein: CASNRGRSDQGYGYTF
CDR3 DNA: TGTGCCAGTAACAGGGGGCGGTCGGATCAAGGGTATGGCTACACCTTC

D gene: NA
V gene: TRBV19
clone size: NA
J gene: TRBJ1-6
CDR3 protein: CASTPGSSYNSPLHF
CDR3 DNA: TGTGCCAGTACCCCCGGCAGCTCCTATAATTCACCCCTCCACTTT

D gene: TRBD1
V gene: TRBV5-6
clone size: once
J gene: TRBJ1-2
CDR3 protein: CASSPAGRGLGDRYGYTF
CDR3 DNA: TGTGCCAGCAGCCCGGCCGGCAGGGGGCTTGGGGATCGCTATGGCTACACCTTC

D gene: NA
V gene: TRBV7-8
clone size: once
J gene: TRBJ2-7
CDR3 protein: CASSFNDHEQYF
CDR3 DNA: TGTGCCAGCAGCTTTAATGATCACGAGCAGTACTTC

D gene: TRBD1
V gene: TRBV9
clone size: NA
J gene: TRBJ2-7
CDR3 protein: CASSDDRGSDEQYF
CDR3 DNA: TGTGCCAGCAGCGACGACAGGGGGTCAGACGAGCAGTACTTC

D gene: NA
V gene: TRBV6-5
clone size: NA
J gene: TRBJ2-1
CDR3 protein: CASSYGVEQFF
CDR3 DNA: TGTGCCAGCAGTTACGGGGTGGAGCAGTTCTTC

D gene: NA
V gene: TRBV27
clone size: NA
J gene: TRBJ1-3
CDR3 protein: CASSLFRGTGNTIYF
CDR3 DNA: TGTGCCAGCAGTTTGTTCAGGGGAACCGGAAACACCATATATTTT

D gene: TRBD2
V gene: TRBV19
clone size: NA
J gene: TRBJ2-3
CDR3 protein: CASTFNAGGQDTQYF
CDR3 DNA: TGTGCCAGTACCTTTAACGCGGGAGGTCAAGATACGCAGTATTTT

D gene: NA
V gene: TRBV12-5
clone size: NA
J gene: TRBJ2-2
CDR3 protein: CASGLLDSRMNTGELFF
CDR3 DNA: TGTGCTAGTGGTCTATTGGACAGCCGAATGAACACCGGGGAGCTGTTTTTT

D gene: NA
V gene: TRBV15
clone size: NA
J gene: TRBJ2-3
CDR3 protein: CATSRATAMGIATQYF
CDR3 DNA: TGTGCCACCAGCAGAGCGACTGCAATGGGGATTGCTACGCAGTATTTT

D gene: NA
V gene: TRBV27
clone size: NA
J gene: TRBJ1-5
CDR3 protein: CASSLRYQPQHF
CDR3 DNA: TGTGCCAGCAGTCTTAGATATCAGCCCCAGCATTTT

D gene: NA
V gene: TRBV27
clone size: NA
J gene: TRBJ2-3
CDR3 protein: CASSLFVGFSGYTDTQYF
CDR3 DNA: TGTGCCAGCAGTTTATTCGTTGGGTTTAGCGGATACACAGATACGCAGTATTTT

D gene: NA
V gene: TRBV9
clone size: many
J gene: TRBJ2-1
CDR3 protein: CASSVFSGGLNNEQFF
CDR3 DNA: TGTGCCAGCAGCGTATTTAGTGGGGGCCTAAACAATGAGCAGTTCTTC

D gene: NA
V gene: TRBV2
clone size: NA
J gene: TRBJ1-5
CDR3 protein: CASSGLASQPQHF
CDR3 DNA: TGTGCCAGCAGTGGTCTCGCATCTCAGCCCCAGCATTTT

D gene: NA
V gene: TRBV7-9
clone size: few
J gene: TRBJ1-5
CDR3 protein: CASSLTRHDSNQPQHF
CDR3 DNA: TGTGCCAGCAGCTTAACCCGACACGATAGCAATCAGCCCCAGCATTTT

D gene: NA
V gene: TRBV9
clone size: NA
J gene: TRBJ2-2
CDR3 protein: CASEVGDRDTGELFF
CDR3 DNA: TGTGCCAGCGAGGTAGGGGACCGGGACACCGGGGAGCTGTTTTTT

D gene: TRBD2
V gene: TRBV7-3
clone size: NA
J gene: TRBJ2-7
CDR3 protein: CASSSGPAGRNEQYF
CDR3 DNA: TGTGCCAGCAGCTCGGGCCCAGCGGGGAGAAACGAGCAGTACTTC

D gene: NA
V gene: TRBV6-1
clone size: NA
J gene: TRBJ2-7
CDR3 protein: CASRDYYEQYF
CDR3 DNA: TGTGCCAGCAGGGACTACTACGAGCAGTACTTC

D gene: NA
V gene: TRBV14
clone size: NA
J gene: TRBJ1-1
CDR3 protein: CASRKTGRGTEAFF
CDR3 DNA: TGTGCCAGCAGAAAAACAGGGCGTGGGACTGAAGCTTTCTTT

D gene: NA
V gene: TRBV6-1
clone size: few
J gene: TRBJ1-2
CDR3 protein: CAATRGALNGYTF
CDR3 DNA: TGTGCCGCCACGAGAGGGGCTCTCAATGGCTACACCTTC

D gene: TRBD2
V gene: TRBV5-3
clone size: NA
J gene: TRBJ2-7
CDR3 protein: CARSLELAGGSYVSYEQYF
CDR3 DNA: TGTGCCAGAAGCTTGGAACTAGCGGGGGGGAGCTATGTCTCCTACGAGCAGTACTTC

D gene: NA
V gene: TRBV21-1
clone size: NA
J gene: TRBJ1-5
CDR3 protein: CASSRDNYSNQPQHF
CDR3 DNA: TGTGCCAGCAGCCGGGACAACTATAGCAATCAGCCCCAGCATTTT

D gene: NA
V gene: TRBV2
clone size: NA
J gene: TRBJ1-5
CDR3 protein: CASSEVGGQPQHF
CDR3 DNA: TGTGCCAGCAGTGAAGTGGGAGGTCAGCCCCAGCATTTT